Here is one T cell receptor (beta chain) with its context. Its antigen is not identified. The ends lost 3 bases at V and 6 bases at J; junction bases unmatched: 6. The CDR3 spans 16 residues. Germline lookup yields CDR1 MGHRA and CDR2 YSYEKL. This sample was included in a study of cytomegalovirus exposure and HLA in healthy donors. Study-wide results and caveats: Within the 130 or so validation repertoires, first-cohort TCR clusters tended to co-occur, according to a later analysis. Rarity held for most TCR sequences, but there were some public TCRs that occurred in many donors. Confirmation in vitro established that a few CMV-associated chains were specific for CMV antigens.

Data came from immunoSEQ multiplex PCR; TCRdb stores just in-frame clones and leaves some out. There are 100,000 or so clones in the sample; 86% occur only once, and about 4% lies in the top ten. V usage is TRBV4-1 and J usage is TRBJ2-3; 13 nucleotides align to TRBD2. Specimen: PBMCs. The source is a young woman in good health and CMV-seropositive. CDR3 amino acids: CASSHRTSGGPDTQYF. CDR3 nucleotides: TGCGCCAGCAGCCATCGGACTAGCGGGGGTCCGGATACGCAGTATTTT.